Listed below are T cell receptor beta chains from one sample, sequenced in a study of blood T cell repertoires in COVID-19. Libraries were prepared by immunoSEQ multiplex PCR; TCRdb keeps only in-frame clonotypes and omits some of them. The profile covers about 310,000 clones, with roughly 90% appearing a single time and around 0.96% taken by the ten largest. The sequencing input was peripheral blood. All receptors come from a woman in her thirties or forties with COVID-19, enrolled during active disease. The CDR3 runs from the conserved cysteine through the conserved F or W. The order of the fields is CDR3 protein, CDR3 DNA, D gene, clone size, J gene, V gene. D genes are given only for firm matches. Not all rows give a size; the values are once, few, many and, for expanded clones, a class.

CDR3: CASSLIGATNEKLFF; DNA: TGTGCCAGCAGTTTAATAGGAGCAACTAATGAAAAACTGTTTTTT; D: NA; size: NA; J: TRBJ1-4; V: TRBV27
CDR3: CASSQASGGTYEQYF; DNA: TGTGCCAGCAGCCAAGCTAGCGGGGGAACCTACGAGCAGTACTTC; D: TRBD2; size: NA; J: TRBJ2-7; V: TRBV4-2
CDR3: CASSEGTGTGANVLTF; DNA: TGTGCCAGCAGTGAAGGGACAGGGACCGGGGCCAACGTCCTGACTTTC; D: TRBD1; size: NA; J: TRBJ2-6; V: TRBV2
CDR3: CAGKTSGAYNEQFF; DNA: TGTGCCGGCAAGACTAGCGGGGCATACAATGAGCAGTTCTTC; D: TRBD2; size: NA; J: TRBJ2-1; V: TRBV2
CDR3: CASSLAGGQETQYF; DNA: TGTGCCAGCAGCTTAGCCGGAGGGCAAGAGACCCAGTACTTC; D: NA; size: NA; J: TRBJ2-5; V: TRBV7-9
CDR3: CASSLSGQGSQPQHF; DNA: TGTGCCAGCAGTTTATCAGGACAGGGAAGCCAGCCCCAGCATTTT; D: TRBD1; size: few; J: TRBJ1-5; V: TRBV28
CDR3: CASSSAGVGNQPQHF; DNA: TGTGCCAGCAGTTCGGCAGGGGTTGGCAATCAGCCCCAGCATTTT; D: NA; size: few; J: TRBJ1-5; V: TRBV28
CDR3: CASSPSTSTDIQYF; DNA: TGTGCCAGCAGCCCATCGACAAGTACGGACATTCAGTACTTC; D: NA; size: NA; J: TRBJ2-4; V: TRBV9
CDR3: CASSVRDRVTIDPPEQYF; DNA: TGTGCCAGCAGTGTTCGGGACAGGGTAACTATAGACCCGCCCGAGCAGTACTTC; D: TRBD1; size: once; J: TRBJ2-7; V: TRBV27
CDR3: CASSSDWNTEAFF; DNA: TGTGCCAGCAGCTCCGACTGGAACACTGAAGCTTTCTTT; D: NA; size: NA; J: TRBJ1-1; V: TRBV7-8
CDR3: CASSYGIDVGAGYTF; DNA: TGTGCCAGCAGTTACGGTATCGATGTGGGCGCTGGCTACACCTTC; D: NA; size: NA; J: TRBJ1-2; V: TRBV6-5
CDR3: CASSVDPGNQPQHF; DNA: TGTGCCAGCAGCGTAGACCCGGGGAATCAGCCCCAGCATTTT; D: NA; size: NA; J: TRBJ1-5; V: TRBV9
CDR3: CASSFFNGDTYEQYF; DNA: TGCGCCAGCAGCTTTTTTAACGGCGACACCTACGAGCAGTACTTC; D: NA; size: NA; J: TRBJ2-7; V: TRBV5-1
CDR3: CASSSLGQGAPYGYTF; DNA: TGTGCCAGCAGTTCCCTGGGACAGGGGGCACCCTATGGCTACACCTTC; D: TRBD1; size: NA; J: TRBJ1-2; V: TRBV28
CDR3: CATSEEGGTDTQYF; DNA: TGTGCCACCAGTGAGGAAGGGGGCACAGATACGCAGTATTTT; D: NA; size: NA; J: TRBJ2-3; V: TRBV24-1
CDR3: CASSPLEQGAGTEAFF; DNA: TGTGCCAGCTCACCACTAGAACAGGGGGCAGGCACTGAAGCTTTCTTT; D: TRBD1; size: NA; J: TRBJ1-1; V: TRBV18
CDR3: CASSLVAEGYYEQYF; DNA: TGTGCCAGCAGCTTAGTGGCGGAGGGATACTACGAGCAGTACTTC; D: NA; size: NA; J: TRBJ2-7; V: TRBV7-2
CDR3: CASSFSGGLGYTF; DNA: TGTGCCAGCAGTTTCTCTGGGGGCCTTGGCTACACCTTC; D: NA; size: NA; J: TRBJ1-2; V: TRBV28
CDR3: CASSRESRGLQPLHF; DNA: TGCGCCAGCAGCCGAGAGAGCAGGGGCCTCCAACCCCTCCACTTT; D: NA; size: NA; J: TRBJ1-6; V: TRBV4-3
CDR3: CASSFDQNSPLHF; DNA: TGTGCCAGCAGCTTTGATCAGAATTCACCCCTCCACTTT; D: NA; size: NA; J: TRBJ1-6; V: TRBV5-4
CDR3: CAISDGGGTGAYNEQFF; DNA: TGTGCCATCAGTGACGGAGGCGGGACAGGGGCCTACAATGAGCAGTTCTTC; D: TRBD1; size: once; J: TRBJ2-1; V: TRBV10-3
CDR3: CASSLTPAGRTEKLFF; DNA: TGTGCCAGCAGTTTAACGCCCGCAGGGCGGACTGAAAAACTGTTTTTT; D: NA; size: NA; J: TRBJ1-4; V: TRBV27
CDR3: CASSTRTGAGNTEAFF; DNA: TGTGCCAGCAGCACCCGGACAGGGGCTGGGAACACTGAAGCTTTCTTT; D: TRBD1; size: NA; J: TRBJ1-1; V: TRBV7-6
CDR3: CASLRGGAPSLGYTF; DNA: TGTGCCAGTCTCAGAGGAGGGGCGCCTTCGCTCGGCTACACCTTC; D: NA; size: once; J: TRBJ1-2; V: TRBV2
CDR3: CASSSRGTAETF; DNA: TGTGCCAGCAGCTCCCGCGGGACGGCGGAGACCTTC; D: NA; size: few; J: TRBJ1-2; V: TRBV11-3
CDR3: CASRSGNTGELFF; DNA: TGTGCCAGCAGGTCAGGGAACACCGGGGAGCTGTTTTTT; D: NA; size: NA; J: TRBJ2-2; V: TRBV28
CDR3: CASSLAAGGTANQETQYF; DNA: TGTGCCAGCAGTTTAGCGGCAGGGGGTACGGCGAACCAAGAGACCCAGTACTTC; D: TRBD1; size: NA; J: TRBJ2-5; V: TRBV27
CDR3: CASSHYTGELFF; DNA: TGTGCCAGCAGCCATTACACCGGGGAGCTGTTTTTT; D: NA; size: NA; J: TRBJ2-2; V: TRBV7-3
CDR3: CASSRHEGKLFF; DNA: TGTGCCAGCAGTCGTCACGAGGGAAAACTGTTTTTT; D: NA; size: NA; J: TRBJ1-4; V: TRBV27
CDR3: CACGTAQETQYF; DNA: TGTGCCTGTGGGACAGCTCAAGAGACCCAGTACTTC; D: TRBD1; size: NA; J: TRBJ2-5; V: TRBV5-6
CDR3: CASSYSGPRTAEEQYF; DNA: TGTGCCAGCAGTTACTCAGGGCCCAGGACAGCGGAGGAGCAGTACTTC; D: NA; size: NA; J: TRBJ2-7; V: TRBV6-5
CDR3: CASSLLGQGNIQYF; DNA: TGCGCCAGCAGCTTACTAGGACAGGGAAACATTCAGTACTTC; D: TRBD1; size: NA; J: TRBJ2-4; V: TRBV5-1
CDR3: CASSTGQGSSGNTIYF; DNA: TGCGCCAGCAGCACAGGACAGGGGTCGTCTGGAAACACCATATATTTT; D: TRBD1; size: few; J: TRBJ1-3; V: TRBV23-1
CDR3: CASSLGRRQETQYF; DNA: TGTGCCAGCAGCTTAGGTCGCAGACAAGAGACCCAGTACTTC; D: NA; size: NA; J: TRBJ2-5; V: TRBV7-2
CDR3: CASSQEGQDTDTQYF; DNA: TGCGCCAGCAGCCAAGAGGGCCAGGACACAGATACGCAGTATTTT; D: NA; size: NA; J: TRBJ2-3; V: TRBV4-3
CDR3: CASSLLAGVETQYF; DNA: TGCGCCAGCAGCCTGCTAGCGGGAGTTGAGACCCAGTACTTC; D: TRBD2; size: few; J: TRBJ2-5; V: TRBV4-1
CDR3: CASRETGGNTEAFF; DNA: TGTGCCAGCAGGGAGACAGGGGGGAACACTGAAGCTTTCTTT; D: TRBD1; size: NA; J: TRBJ1-1; V: TRBV28
CDR3: CASSPRTAEAFF; DNA: TGTGCCAGCAGTCCAAGGACAGCTGAAGCTTTCTTT; D: NA; size: NA; J: TRBJ1-1; V: TRBV6-2/TRBV6-3
CDR3: CAWNTGTGVGYTF; DNA: TGTGCCTGGAACACCGGGACAGGGGTTGGCTACACCTTC; D: TRBD1; size: few; J: TRBJ1-2; V: TRBV30
CDR3: CASSWAFSEQFF; DNA: TGTGCCAGTAGCTGGGCTTTCAGTGAGCAGTTCTTC; D: NA; size: NA; J: TRBJ2-1; V: TRBV19
CDR3: CASSQGADTKPSNTGELFF; DNA: TGTGCCAGCAGCCAAGGGGCAGACACGAAACCATCGAACACCGGGGAGCTGTTTTTT; D: NA; size: NA; J: TRBJ2-2; V: TRBV4-2
CDR3: CASSLSYSQPQHF; DNA: TGTGCCAGCAGTTTATCCTACAGTCAGCCCCAGCATTTT; D: NA; size: NA; J: TRBJ1-5; V: TRBV27
CDR3: CSASELRGSQPQHF; DNA: TGCAGTGCTAGTGAGCTAAGGGGCAGTCAGCCCCAGCATTTT; D: NA; size: NA; J: TRBJ1-5; V: TRBV20-1
CDR3: CASSRSMNYEQYF; DNA: TGTGCCAGTTCCAGATCCATGAACTACGAGCAGTACTTC; D: NA; size: NA; J: TRBJ2-7; V: TRBV6-5
CDR3: CASSYGVGNEQYF; DNA: TGTGCCAGCAGTTACGGAGTCGGCAACGAGCAGTACTTC; D: NA; size: NA; J: TRBJ2-7; V: TRBV6-5
CDR3: CASSRQGLDGYTF; DNA: TGTGCCAGCAGTCGACAGGGGTTAGATGGCTACACCTTC; D: TRBD1; size: NA; J: TRBJ1-2; V: TRBV6-2/TRBV6-3
CDR3: CASSQRSSYEQYF; DNA: TGTGCCAGCAGCCAGCGGAGCTCCTACGAGCAGTACTTC; D: NA; size: NA; J: TRBJ2-7; V: TRBV3-1/TRBV3-2
CDR3: CASSSGTGVVGTEAFF; DNA: TGTGCCAGCAGTTCAGGGACAGGGGTCGTGGGCACTGAAGCTTTCTTT; D: TRBD1; size: NA; J: TRBJ1-1; V: TRBV6-5
CDR3: CASSLMPGVDNEQFF; DNA: TGTGCCAGCAGCTTAATGCCCGGGGTCGACAATGAGCAGTTCTTC; D: NA; size: NA; J: TRBJ2-1; V: TRBV7-3
CDR3: CASSRTSGSTDTQYF; DNA: TGTGCCAGCAGCCGGACTAGCGGGAGTACAGATACGCAGTATTTT; D: TRBD2; size: NA; J: TRBJ2-3; V: TRBV9
CDR3: CASSQADRGTQPQHF; DNA: TGTGCCAGCAGCCAGGCGGACAGGGGCACTCAGCCCCAGCATTTT; D: TRBD1; size: few; J: TRBJ1-5; V: TRBV28
CDR3: CASSPEQAGTPSDYTF; DNA: TGTGCCAGCTCACCAGAGCAGGCCGGGACACCGTCCGACTACACCTTC; D: NA; size: NA; J: TRBJ1-2; V: TRBV18
CDR3: CASSPYRGAYEQYF; DNA: TGTGCCAGCAGTCCCTACAGGGGAGCCTACGAGCAGTACTTC; D: TRBD1; size: NA; J: TRBJ2-7; V: TRBV6-5
CDR3: CASSQGHTGGTEAFF; DNA: TGCGCCAGCAGCCAAGGCCACACAGGGGGCACTGAAGCTTTCTTT; D: TRBD1; size: NA; J: TRBJ1-1; V: TRBV4-1
CDR3: CSVVGTGGIKTQYF; DNA: TGCAGCGTTGTCGGGACAGGGGGAATCAAGACCCAGTACTTC; D: TRBD1; size: once; J: TRBJ2-5; V: TRBV29-1